This passage covers 21 T cell receptor beta chains from one sample sequenced in a study of cytomegalovirus exposure and HLA in healthy donors (dated by TCRdb to 2016 to 2017). Libraries were made using the immunoSEQ multiplex PCR assay. The multiplex PCR relied on a mix of 60 forward primers for TCR Vbeta segments and 13 reverse primers for TCR Jbeta segments. TCRdb took over this immuneACCESS table, retaining in-frame rearrangements with V and J assigned. Such tables are incomplete; in checked studies, under half of the missing clones stem from an unresolved V gene, and the remainder is unexplained. This sample gives some 150,000 clones in total; over 75% of them show up just once. In total, the top ten clones hold approximately 6.1% of the sample. Sequencing input: PBMCs. All receptors derive from a man aged 25 to 40 in good health and CMV-seropositive.

The chain couples TRBV28 to TRBJ1-2, with D unclear. The V gene's germline CDR1 is MDHEN and CDR2 SYDVKM. The germline V and J ends were trimmed by 5 bases and 6 bases, with 13 bases remaining between them. The CDR3 has 13 amino acids. The CDR3 DNA is TGTGCCAGCAGTCCTTCGGGAAGAGATGGCTACACCTTC. The encoded protein is CASSPSGRDGYTF.

The J gene is TRBJ2-7, the V gene TRBV28, with a weak D call TRBD2 (5 bases). The germline CDR1 and CDR2 sequences are MDHEN and SYDVKM. The CDR3 extends over 15 amino acids. Trimming took off 4 bases at V and 4 bases at J, with 17 bases between the two ends. The CDR3: CASSSLVVRGYEQYF. The CDR3 nucleotides read TGTGCCAGCAGTTCCCTCGTGGTAAGAGGGTACGAGCAGTACTTC.

Concerning this clone: This sample includes further DNA sequences coding for the same CDR3. CDR3 residues: CASSEGGTGGIEQYF. Written as DNA, the CDR3 is TGCGCCAGCAGTGAGGGGGGGACAGGGGGTATCGAGCAGTACTTC. The genes are TRBV10-2 and TRBJ2-7; 11 nucleotides match TRBD1. V was pared by 2 bases and J by 6 bases, with 6 bases of the junction left unmatched. CDR3 length equals 15 residues. In germline, CDR1 is WSHSY, CDR2 SAAADI.

The chain combines TRBV7-2 with TRBJ1-5, with 7 bases fitting TRBD1. The V and J ends lost 1 base and 0 bases, in that order; junction bases with no gene match: 6. The CDR3 consists of 17 residues. Per the germline V gene, CDR1 is SGHTA and CDR2 is FQGNSA. The CDR3 protein is CASSLEVGTVSNQPQHF. The CDR3 DNA sequence: TGTGCCAGCAGCTTAGAAGTAGGGACAGTTAGCAATCAGCCCCAGCATTTT.

The V gene is TRBV19, the J gene TRBJ2-5, with 11 bases that match TRBD1. Germline lookup yields CDR1 LNHDA and CDR2 SQIVND (reference sequence). The CDR3 spans 16 residues. The V and J ends lost 5 bases and 12 bases, in that order; junction bases with no gene match: 17. Here the CDR3 DNA reads TGTGCCAGTAGTCCACCGGACAGGGGGCTTGAGCTGGTCGAGTACTTC. Translated, it gives CASSPPDRGLELVEYF. The full variable domain, rest sourced from reference TRBV19 and TRBJ2-5, is DGGITQSPKYLFRKEGQNVTLSCEQNLNHDAMYWYRQDPGQGLRLIYYSQIVNDFQKGDIAEGYSVSREKKESFPLTVTSAQKNPTAFYLCASSPPDRGLELVEYFGPGTRLLVL.

The rearrangement uses TRBV29-1 and TRBJ1-5; 7 bases are shared with TRBD1. Trimming at V came to 5 bases and at J to 7 bases, leaving 5 bases not matched to a gene. This CDR3 is built from 12 residues. CDR1 and CDR2 (germline): SQVTM, ANQGSEA. This chain's CDR3 is CSVSGRGQPQHF. The CDR3 nucleotides are TGCAGCGTTTCGGGCAGGGGGCAGCCCCAGCATTTT.

The CDR3 DNA sequence: TGTGCCAGCAGCTCGGGAAGCTCCTACGAGCAGTACTTC. This translates into CASSSGSSYEQYF. This chain links TRBV7-6 with TRBJ2-5; possible D gene TRBD2, 5 bases. The J call is uncertain, as TRBJ2-7 better fits the DNA end. The CDR3 has 13 amino acids. Germline loops: CDR1 SGHVS, CDR2 FNYEAQ.

This chain connects TRBV5-5 to TRBJ2-7; 9 bases align to TRBD2. In germline, CDR1 is SGHKS, CDR2 YYEKEE (reference sequence). With 1 base clipped from V and 2 bases from J, the junction kept 4 bases outside the gene matches. The CDR3 contains 15 residues. CDR3: CASSLTSGRAYEQYF. For the CDR3, the DNA is TGTGCCAGCAGCTTGACTAGCGGGCGTGCCTACGAGCAGTACTTC.

The rearrangement links TRBV5-4 to TRBJ1-2; possibly TRBD1 for D (5 bases). The CDR3 sequence is 12 residues long. Germline CDR1 is SGHNT and CDR2 is YYREEE (reference sequence). V gave up 4 bases and J gave up 8 bases, with 12 bases separating them. CDR3 nucleotides: TGTGCCAGCAGCGAGGACACAAAGGGCTACACCTTC. Its translation is CASSEDTKGYTF.

The gene calls are TRBV6-5 and TRBJ2-4, with D tentatively TRBD1 (8 bases). Trimming stripped 6 bases from V and 8 bases from J, with 14 bases between. The CDR3 has 13 amino acids. Per germline, CDR1 MNHEY and CDR2 SVGAGI. For the CDR3, the DNA is TGTGCCAGCAGCACAGGGGGGGCGTACATTCAGTACTTC. It encodes CASSTGGAYIQYF.

In the case of this clone: Compared with germline, one end of the junction differs, possibly owing to a read error. The chain combines TRBV14 with TRBJ2-6; D remains ambiguous. This CDR3 region has 13 residues. CDR1 SGHDN and CDR2 FVKESK come from the germline V gene. The CDR3 sequence: CASTQSRANVLTF. The DNA for the CDR3 is TGTGCCAGCACCCAAAGCCGGGCCAACGTCCTGACTTTC.

The chain has TRBV11-2 and TRBJ2-1, with TRBD1 identical over 9 bases. Germline V CDR1 and CDR2: SGHAT, FQNNGV. J lost 2 bases, V lost 3 bases, and 2 bases had no gene match. The CDR3 spans 15 residues. CDR3 in DNA: TGTGCCAGCAGCTTTACAGGGGGCACCTACAATGAGCAGTTCTTC. This gives the protein CASSFTGGTYNEQFF. The variable domain in full, completed from reference TRBV11-2 and TRBJ2-1, reads EAGVAQSPRYKIIEKRQSVAFWCNPISGHATLYWYQQILGQGPKLLIQFQNNGVVDDSQLPKDRFSAERLKGVDSTLKIQPAKLEDSAVYLCASSFTGGTYNEQFFGPGTRLTVL.

V and J are TRBV11-2 and TRBJ2-5, with TRBD2 matching 9 bases. Germline V CDR1 and CDR2: SGHAT, FQNNGV. This CDR3 is built from 15 residues. Trimming cost V 1 base and J 4 bases; bases outside gene matches: 4. In DNA, the CDR3 is TGTGCCAGCAGCTTAGTTAGCGGGGGTGGAGAGACCCAGTACTTC. It codes for CASSLVSGGGETQYF.

This clone was seen once. The CDR3 coding sequence is TGCGCCAGCAGCCAATCCGGGCAAGAGACCCAGTACTTC. Translation: CASSQSGQETQYF. The gene calls are TRBV4-1 and TRBJ2-5, with D hard to call. V lost 2 bases, J lost 2 bases, and 6 bases lay in between. Germline CDR1 MGHRA, CDR2 YSYEKL. The CDR3 is 13 amino acids.

This clone has just one count. The CDR3 protein is CASSYDSGAEKLFF. CDR3 DNA: TGTGCCAGCAGTTATGACTCAGGGGCTGAAAAACTGTTTTTT. The chain links TRBV6-5 to TRBJ1-4, with D possibly being TRBD1 (6 bases). CDR3 length: 14 amino acids. V was clipped by 3 bases and J by 7 bases, with 12 bases between them. Germline V lookup: CDR1 MNHEY, CDR2 SVGAGI.

This chain's CDR3 is CSVELAGEGSYNEQFF. CDR3 DNA sequence: TGCAGCGTTGAACTAGCGGGAGAGGGCTCCTACAATGAGCAGTTCTTC. The chain joins TRBV29-1 to TRBJ2-1; TRBD2 agrees at 10 bases. V lost 2 bases to trimming and J lost 0 bases; unmatched junction nucleotides: 4. This CDR3 comprises 16 residues. Per germline, CDR1 SQVTM and CDR2 ANQGSEA.

The chain couples TRBV7-9 to TRBJ2-1; 8 bases align to TRBD2. This CDR3 spans 17 amino acids. Per the germline V gene, CDR1 is SEHNR and CDR2 is FQNEAQ (reference sequence). V lost 2 bases, J lost 9 bases, and 15 bases stayed unmatched. As DNA, the CDR3 is TGTGCCAGCAGCTTATCCACAATCGGGACTAGTTTCATTGAGCAGTTCTTC. It encodes CASSLSTIGTSFIEQFF.

The gene calls are TRBV11-2 and TRBJ2-7, with 7 bases fitting TRBD2. The CDR3 is 16 amino acids. Germline V gives CDR1 SGHAT, CDR2 FQNNGV. V dropped 7 bases and J dropped 1; count of bases not matched to a gene: 13. The DNA for the CDR3 is TGTGCCAGCAAGCCTGGCCGGGACTACGTATCCTACGAGCAGTACTTC. It specifies CASKPGRDYVSYEQYF.

The chain combines TRBV7-9 with TRBJ2-7; possibly TRBD1 for D (6 bases). The V end was cut by 4 bases, the J end by 4 bases, with 11 bases between. CDR3 size: 13 residues. Germline loops: CDR1 SEHNR, CDR2 FQNEAQ (reference sequence). CDR3 in amino acids: CASSYDRMYEQYF. The CDR3 DNA is TGTGCCAGCAGCTATGACAGGATGTACGAGCAGTACTTC.

The J gene is TRBJ2-1, the V gene TRBV10-3, with D possibly TRBD1 on 5 matching bases. Trimming cost V 2 bases and J 6 bases, with 14 bases left between them. Per the germline V gene, CDR1 is ENHRY and CDR2 is SYGVKD. The CDR3 has 15 residues. The CDR3 sequence: CAISERQGMGNEQFF. CDR3 coding DNA: TGTGCCATCAGTGAGAGGCAGGGAATGGGCAATGAGCAGTTCTTC.

This chain connects TRBV5-1 to TRBJ1-6, with 8 bases that match TRBD1. V dropped 3 bases and J dropped 5; count of bases not matched to a gene: 4. Per germline, CDR1 SGHRS and CDR2 YFSETQ. CDR3 length: 15 amino acids. DNA for the CDR3: TGCGCCAGCAGCTCCGGACAGGGAAATAATTCACCCCTCCACTTT. Amino acid sequence: CASSSGQGNNSPLHF.